The 30 T cell receptor beta chains below were found in one sample sequenced in a study of cytomegalovirus exposure and HLA in healthy donors. Profiled with immunoSEQ multiplex PCR; TCRdb holds only in-frame clones, not every one. The table lists hundreds of thousands of clones, approximately 88% of them singletons. The sequenced material came from PBMCs. These receptors were obtained from a woman aged 30 to 39 in good health and CMV-seropositive.

The J gene is TRBJ1-2, the V gene TRBV6-5; unclear D gene. The germline CDR1 and CDR2 sequences are MNHEY and SVGAGI. The CDR3 covers 14 residues. V was cut by 2 bases and J by 1 base, with 8 bases left in between. The CDR3 DNA reads TGTGCCAGCAGTTACGCGGGAGGTAACTATGGCTACACCTTC. This translates into CASSYAGGNYGYTF.

This chain connects TRBV29-1 to TRBJ2-7; TRBD1 aligns across 7 bases. The CDR3 is 14 amino acids. Germline values: CDR1 SQVTM, CDR2 ANQGSEA. J was trimmed by 2 bases and V by 0 bases; bases with no gene match: 4. This CDR3 reads CSVEENRGPYEQYF. CDR3 DNA: TGCAGCGTTGAAGAAAACAGGGGTCCCTACGAGCAGTACTTC.

The chain carries TRBV28 and TRBJ2-5; TRBD1 aligns across 12 bases. The length of the CDR3 is 15 residues. Trimming removed 6 bases from V and 4 bases from J; junction bases left unmatched: 6. Germline CDR1 and CDR2: MDHEN and SYDVKM. The CDR3 nucleotides read TGTGCCAGCAGCCAGGGACAGGGGGCGGTAGAGACCCAGTACTTC. It yields the protein CASSQGQGAVETQYF. Looking up the rest from reference TRBV28 and TRBJ2-5 gives the full variable domain: DVKVTQSSRYLVKRTGEKVFLECVQDMDHENMFWYRQDPGLGLRLIYFSYDVKMKEKGDIPEGYSVSREKKERFSLILESASTNQTSMYLCASSQGQGAVETQYFGPGTRLLVL.

V gene TRBV20-1 combines with J gene TRBJ2-7; D is unclear. Germline loops: CDR1 DFQATT, CDR2 SNEGSKA (reference sequence). The CDR3 sequence is 11 residues long. Trimming cost V 1 base and J 3 bases, with 4 bases left between them. CDR3 loop: CSARVSYEQYF. Here the CDR3 DNA reads TGCAGTGCTAGAGTCAGCTACGAGCAGTACTTC.

V and J are TRBV4-3 and TRBJ2-1; D remains ambiguous. Germline V lookup: CDR1 LGHNA, CDR2 YSLEER. The CDR3 is made up of 14 amino acids. V was cut by 0 bases and J by 8 bases, with 11 bases left in between. The CDR3 here is CASSQDQLLDEQFF. CDR3 bases: TGCGCCAGCAGCCAAGATCAGCTATTGGATGAGCAGTTCTTC.

This chain uses TRBV7-9 with TRBJ2-3, with TRBD2 matching 12 bases. CDR1 is SEHNR and CDR2 is FQNEAQ in the germline V gene (reference sequence). V trimming: 5 bases; J trimming: 0 bases; junction bases outside the gene matches: 9. The CDR3 length is 18 residues. The DNA of the CDR3 is TGTGCCAGCAGCACACTAGCGGGAGGAGGCACTAGCACAGATACGCAGTATTTT. Translation gives CASSTLAGGGTSTDTQYF.

This clone showed up just once. The chain joins TRBV29-1 to TRBJ2-7, with D unresolved. The CDR3 contains 14 residues. Germline CDR1 and CDR2: SQVTM and ANQGSEA. The germline V and J ends were trimmed by 3 bases and 0 bases, with 12 bases remaining between them. The CDR3 protein is CSVESVGSSYEQYF. DNA for the CDR3: TGCAGCGTTGAGTCGGTGGGCAGCTCCTACGAGCAGTACTTC.

V and J are TRBV5-6 and TRBJ2-6, with 7 bases that match TRBD1. The CDR3 has 17 residues. The J segment lost 4 bases and the V segment lost 1 base, leaving 8 bases of the junction unmatched. Germline V gene lookup returns CDR1 SGHDT and CDR2 YYEEEE. The CDR3 loop reads CASSLRLTGYGANVLTF. CDR3 nucleotides: TGTGCCAGCAGCTTGCGTCTGACAGGGTACGGGGCCAACGTCCTGACTTTC.

The count of this clone is one. The chain joins TRBV18 to TRBJ2-1; the D gene is possibly TRBD2 (7 bases). Per germline, CDR1 KGHSH and CDR2 LQKENI. V was trimmed by 10 bases and J by 8 bases, leaving 24 bases between them. The CDR3 has 15 amino acids. CDR3 DNA sequence: TGTGCCACCAACCCCAGGGGCCAAAGCGGGGATGAGCAGTTCTTC. Protein: CATNPRGQSGDEQFF.

Worth noting for this clone: The junction departs from germline at one end; a sequencing error may be responsible. The V and J genes are TRBV7-7 and TRBJ2-5, with D perhaps TRBD2 (6 bases). The germline V gene encodes CDR1 SSHAT and CDR2 FNYEAQ (reference sequence). The CDR3 is 13 residues long. Here the CDR3 DNA reads TGTGCTAGCAGCTTCTCGGGGGAAGAGACCCAGTACTTC. Translation: CASSFSGEETQYF.

The chain has TRBV7-2 and TRBJ1-5; possible D gene TRBD1, 5 bases. This CDR3 spans 16 amino acids. Trimming removed 0 bases at V and 2 bases at J, with 11 bases between. From germline, CDR1 is SGHTA and CDR2 FQGNSA. The chain's CDR3 is CASSLAEGLRNQPQHF. In DNA form, the CDR3 reads TGTGCCAGCAGCTTAGCGGAGGGACTTCGCAATCAGCCCCAGCATTTT.

The gene calls are TRBV2 and TRBJ2-7, with TRBD2 as a possible D gene (6 bases). Trimming left V 7 bases short and J 5 bases short, with 18 bases between. The CDR3 sequence is 14 residues long. Germline lookup yields CDR1 SNHLY and CDR2 FYNNEI. The CDR3 loop reads CASTPSGELDEQYF. CDR3 sequence (DNA): TGTGCCAGCACCCCGTCGGGGGAGCTGGACGAGCAGTACTTC.

The CDR3 loop reads CSGGSAELQGYTF. CDR3 nucleotide sequence: TGCAGCGGGGGGAGCGCCGAGTTGCAGGGCTACACCTTC. The chain couples TRBV29-1 to TRBJ1-2, with D tentatively TRBD1 (5 bases). Trimming removed 7 bases from V and 8 bases from J, with 20 bases in between. This CDR3 is 13 amino acids long. Germline CDR1 and CDR2: SQVTM and ANQGSEA. Supplemented by reference TRBV29-1 and TRBJ1-2, the full variable domain reads SAVISQKPSRDICQRGTSLTIQCQVDSQVTMMFWYRQQPGQSLTLIATANQGSEATYESGFVIDKFPISRPNLTFSTLTVSNMSPEDSSIYLCSGGSAELQGYTFGSGTRLTVV.

The rearrangement uses TRBV28 and TRBJ2-2, with 7 bases matching TRBD1. V lost 4 bases to trimming and J lost 6 bases; unmatched junction nucleotides: 11. The CDR3 is 16 amino acids. Germline lookup yields CDR1 MDHEN and CDR2 SYDVKM. CDR3 in DNA: TGTGCCAGCAGTTCAACAGGGGTCCATGCTTCCGGGGAGCTGTTTTTT. Its translation is CASSSTGVHASGELFF.

This clone was picked up one time. The V and J genes are TRBV6-1 and TRBJ2-3; no firm D call. CDR3 length: 12 residues. CDR1 MNHNS and CDR2 SASEGT come from the germline V gene. The V end lost 6 bases, the J end lost 0 bases, and 4 bases lay between the germline ends. The CDR3 DNA reads TGTGCCAGCAGGTACAGCACAGATACGCAGTATTTT. Amino acids: CASRYSTDTQYF.

The chain couples TRBV6-1 to TRBJ1-2; no clear D gene. Germline assignment: CDR1 MNHNS and CDR2 SASEGT. Trimming pared 4 bases from V and 2 bases from J, leaving 14 bases between. This CDR3 region has 15 residues. The CDR3, as DNA: TGTGCCAGCAGTGTACAGCCAAAATTAAACTATGGCTACACCTTC. Its protein is CASSVQPKLNYGYTF.

This chain connects TRBV5-8 to TRBJ1-2; 9 nucleotides align to TRBD1. V dropped 2 bases and J dropped 6; count of bases not matched to a gene: 8. CDR3 size: 15 residues. CDR1 is SGHTS, CDR2 YDEGEE, per germline. DNA for the CDR3: TGTGCCAGCAGCTTCGTGTCCACAGGGGGCGATGGCTACACCTTC. It translates to CASSFVSTGGDGYTF.

The chain carries TRBV6-5 and TRBJ2-6; D is undetermined. The ends were cut back, 8 bases at V and 0 bases at J, with 14 bases in the middle. CDR1 MNHEY and CDR2 SVGAGI come from the germline V gene. This CDR3 comprises 16 residues. CDR3 sequence reads: CASGSNIVSGANVLTF. The DNA for the CDR3 is TGTGCCAGCGGTTCAAATATAGTCTCTGGGGCCAACGTCCTGACTTTC.

J is TRBJ1-2 and V is TRBV2; 7 nucleotides agree with TRBD1. Germline V gene data show CDR1 as SNHLY and CDR2 as FYNNEI. Trimming removed 8 bases from V and 9 bases from J; junction bases left unmatched: 12. The CDR3 loop spans 13 amino acids. CDR3 in DNA: TGTGCCAGCTCCCGGGACAGCATATCTAGCTACACCTTC. The encoded protein is CASSRDSISSYTF.

The chain employs TRBV7-3 and TRBJ2-3, with 9 bases aligning to TRBD2. The V gene's germline CDR1 is SGHTA and CDR2 FQGTGA. J was trimmed by 5 bases and V by 1 base; bases with no gene match: 1. CDR3 length equals 14 residues. In DNA, the CDR3 is TGTGCCAGCAGCTTAAGCGGGAGGGAAGATACGCAGTATTTT. Protein sequence: CASSLSGREDTQYF.

The chain employs TRBV6-5 and TRBJ2-1, with 11 bases aligning to TRBD2. Trimming took 5 bases from V and 2 from J; bases not matched to a gene: 2. Per the germline V gene, CDR1 is MNHEY and CDR2 is SVGAGI. The CDR3 has 15 residues. CDR3 protein: CASSRLAGTYNEQFF. CDR3 nucleotide sequence: TGTGCCAGCAGTAGACTAGCGGGAACCTACAATGAGCAGTTCTTC.

The rearrangement joins TRBV6-1 to TRBJ2-5; 9 positions agree with TRBD2. Per the germline V gene, CDR1 is MNHNS and CDR2 is SASEGT. The CDR3 is 16 amino acids. The V and J ends lost 2 bases and 2 bases, in that order; junction bases with no gene match: 6. CDR3 nucleotides: TGTGCCAGCAGTGAAAGGGAAGGACTAGCGCAAGAGACCCAGTACTTC. It encodes CASSEREGLAQETQYF.

The chain joins TRBV9 to TRBJ1-4; D ambiguous. V gave up 3 bases and J gave up 0 bases, with 9 bases separating them. Germline V lookup: CDR1 SGDLS, CDR2 YYNGEE. CDR3 length equals 15 residues. The CDR3 loop reads CASSAGKTTNEKLFF. For the CDR3, the DNA is TGTGCCAGCAGCGCCGGAAAAACAACTAATGAAAAACTGTTTTTT.

The rearrangement uses TRBV7-9 and TRBJ2-7; 8 nucleotides line up with TRBD2. This CDR3 comprises 14 residues. CDR1 SEHNR and CDR2 FQNEAQ come from the germline V gene (reference sequence). With 1 base clipped from V and 6 bases from J, the junction kept 5 bases outside the gene matches. In DNA, the CDR3 is TGTGCCAGCAGCTTAGGCGGGAGGCCTGGCGAGCAGTACTTC. It encodes CASSLGGRPGEQYF.

The J gene is TRBJ1-2, the V gene TRBV27; no reliable D call. The CDR3 totals 15 residues. CDR1 MNHEY and CDR2 SMNVEV come from the germline V gene (reference sequence). The V end lost 6 bases, the J end lost 8 bases, and 22 bases lay between the germline ends. The CDR3 nucleotides are TGTGCCAGCAGCTTCAAACCCGCCACCGTCAAGGGCTACACCTTC. It is translated as CASSFKPATVKGYTF.

The chain joins TRBV29-1 to TRBJ2-5; 11 positions agree with TRBD2. With 6 bases clipped from V and 4 bases from J, the junction kept 10 bases outside the gene matches. The length of the CDR3 is 15 residues. Germline CDR1 reads SQVTM; CDR2 reads ANQGSEA. The CDR3 spells CSVRILAGGRETQYF. In DNA, the CDR3 is TGCAGCGTACGGATTCTAGCGGGAGGTCGAGAGACCCAGTACTTC.

V usage is TRBV5-1 and J usage is TRBJ2-1; D might be TRBD1 (5 bases). The ends were cut back, 0 bases at V and 7 bases at J, with 11 bases in the middle. CDR1 and CDR2 from the germline V gene are SGHRS and YFSETQ. This CDR3 has 14 residues. The CDR3 sequence is CASSLGAGPNEQFF. Written as DNA, the CDR3 is TGCGCCAGCAGCTTGGGGGCAGGGCCGAATGAGCAGTTCTTC. The full variable domain, rest sourced from reference TRBV5-1 and TRBJ2-1, is KAGVTQTPRYLIKTRGQQVTLSCSPISGHRSVSWYQQTPGQGLQFLFEYFSETQRNKGNFPGRFSGRQFSNSRSEMNVSTLELGDSALYLCASSLGAGPNEQFFGPGTRLTVL.

DNA for the CDR3: TGTGCCTGGAGCCCCGGGACAGCCAATGAGCAGTTCTTC. It is translated as CAWSPGTANEQFF. The chain couples TRBV30 to TRBJ2-1, with 7 bases lining up with TRBD1. Unmatched junction bases numbered 5, after V lost 3 bases and J lost 6 bases. Germline V gene sequence: CDR1 GTSNPN, CDR2 SVGIG (reference sequence). The CDR3 spans 13 residues.

The chain recombines TRBV5-1 with TRBJ2-3; D is uncertain. Trimming left V 6 bases short and J 0 bases short, with 11 bases between. Germline V gene lookup returns CDR1 SGHRS and CDR2 YFSETQ. The CDR3 totals 14 residues. The DNA for the CDR3 is TGCGCCAGCACAGACCAGGTCAGCACAGATACGCAGTATTTT. Translated: CASTDQVSTDTQYF.

This clone has only a few counts. The chain combines TRBV6-4 with TRBJ2-2; D remains unclear. V shed 6 bases and J shed 1 base, with 6 bases lying between them. Germline values: CDR1 MRHNA, CDR2 SNTAGT. The CDR3 length is 13 residues. The chain's CDR3 is CASSPGNTGELFF. The CDR3 DNA reads as TGTGCCAGCAGCCCAGGGAACACCGGGGAGCTGTTTTTT.